This T cell receptor (beta chain) was identified in a study of T cell responses to AZD1222 COVID-19 vaccine. Combined were second doses at about 4 or about 12 weeks. Study observations and caveats: Spike-specific TCR breadth and depth rose after two AZD1222 doses. Donors, mostly white British, included more females; clonal diversity was possibly underestimated.

The assay was immunoSEQ multiplex PCR, and TCRdb's table has in-frame clones only and misses some. The sample has approximately 50,000 clones, 70% to 90% seen once; the top ten hold less than 8.5%. In the case of this clone: Antigen unknown.

The germline CDR1 and CDR2 sequences are MNHEY and SVGAGI. V shed 4 bases and J shed 1 base, with 7 bases lying between them. The CDR3 extends over 14 amino acids. V is TRBV6-5 and J is TRBJ2-2; weak D call: TRBD1 (5 bases). This clonotype was obtained from an adult who received the AZD1222 COVID-19 vaccine. This specimen consisted of peripheral blood, obtained 28 days after the second AZD1222 dose. CDR3 protein: CASSLQENTGELFF. CDR3 sequence (DNA): TGTGCCAGCAGTTTACAGGAGAACACCGGGGAGCTGTTTTTT.